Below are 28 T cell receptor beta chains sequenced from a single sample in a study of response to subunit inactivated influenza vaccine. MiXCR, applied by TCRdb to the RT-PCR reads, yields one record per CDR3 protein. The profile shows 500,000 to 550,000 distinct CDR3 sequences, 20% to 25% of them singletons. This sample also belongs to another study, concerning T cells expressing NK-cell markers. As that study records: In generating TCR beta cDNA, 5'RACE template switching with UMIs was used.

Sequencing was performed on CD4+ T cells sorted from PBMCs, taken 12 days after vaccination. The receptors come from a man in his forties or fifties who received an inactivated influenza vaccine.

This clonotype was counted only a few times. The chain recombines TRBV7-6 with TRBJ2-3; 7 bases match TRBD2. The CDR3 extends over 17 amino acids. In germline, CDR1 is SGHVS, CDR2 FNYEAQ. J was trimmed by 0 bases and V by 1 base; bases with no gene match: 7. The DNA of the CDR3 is TGTGCCAGCAGCTTAGTTAGGCTAGCGGCTAGCACAGATACGCAGTATTTT. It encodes CASSLVRLAASTDTQYF.

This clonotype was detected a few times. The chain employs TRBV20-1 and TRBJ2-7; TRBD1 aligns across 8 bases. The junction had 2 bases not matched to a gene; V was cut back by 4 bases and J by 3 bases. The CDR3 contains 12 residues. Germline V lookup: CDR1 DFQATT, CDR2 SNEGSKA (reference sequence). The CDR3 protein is CSATGTGYEQYF. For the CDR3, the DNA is TGCAGTGCTACCGGGACAGGCTACGAGCAGTACTTC.

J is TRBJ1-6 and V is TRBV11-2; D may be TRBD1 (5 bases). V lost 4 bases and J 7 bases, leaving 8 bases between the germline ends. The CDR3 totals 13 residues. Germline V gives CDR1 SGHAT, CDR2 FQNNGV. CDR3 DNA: TGTGCCAGCAGCTCGGACATCAATTCACCCCTCCACTTT. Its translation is CASSSDINSPLHF. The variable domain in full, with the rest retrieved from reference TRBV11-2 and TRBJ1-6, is EAGVAQSPRYKIIEKRQSVAFWCNPISGHATLYWYQQILGQGPKLLIQFQNNGVVDDSQLPKDRFSAERLKGVDSTLKIQPAKLEDSAVYLCASSSDINSPLHFGNGTRLTVT.

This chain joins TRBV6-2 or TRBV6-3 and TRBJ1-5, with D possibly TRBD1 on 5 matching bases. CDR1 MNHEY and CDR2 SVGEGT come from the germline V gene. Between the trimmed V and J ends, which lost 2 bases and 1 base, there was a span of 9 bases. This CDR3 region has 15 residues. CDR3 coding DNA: TGTGCCAGCAGTTACCAGGGAATGAGCAATCAGCCCCAGCATTTT. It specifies CASSYQGMSNQPQHF.

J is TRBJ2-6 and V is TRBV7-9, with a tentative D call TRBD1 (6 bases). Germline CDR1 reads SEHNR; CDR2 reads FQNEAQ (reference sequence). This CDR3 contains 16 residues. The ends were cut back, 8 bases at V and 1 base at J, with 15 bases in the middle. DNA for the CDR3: TGTGCCAGCCGGCCCCCCGACAGGTCTGGGGCCAACGTCCTGACTTTC. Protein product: CASRPPDRSGANVLTF. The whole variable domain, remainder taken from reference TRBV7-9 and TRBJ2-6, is DTGVSQNPRHKITKRGQNVTFRCDPISEHNRLYWYRQTLGQGPEFLTYFQNEAQLEKSRLLSDRFSAERPKGSFSTLEIQRTEQGDSAMYLCASRPPDRSGANVLTFGAGSRLTVL.

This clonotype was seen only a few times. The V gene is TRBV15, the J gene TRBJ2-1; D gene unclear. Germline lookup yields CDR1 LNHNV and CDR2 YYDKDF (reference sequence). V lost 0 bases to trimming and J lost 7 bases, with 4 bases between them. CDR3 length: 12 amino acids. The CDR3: CATSRERNEQFF. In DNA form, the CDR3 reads TGTGCCACCAGCAGAGAGAGGAATGAGCAGTTCTTC.

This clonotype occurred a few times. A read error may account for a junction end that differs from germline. CDR3 protein: CASNYPDSYSNQPQHF. In nucleotides, the CDR3 is TGTGCCAGCAATTACCCGGACAGTTATAGCAATCAGCCCCAGCATTTT. The chain links TRBV6-5 to TRBJ1-5, with D perhaps matching TRBD1 (6 bases). The CDR3 spans 16 residues. Germline V gives CDR1 MNHEY, CDR2 SVGAGI.

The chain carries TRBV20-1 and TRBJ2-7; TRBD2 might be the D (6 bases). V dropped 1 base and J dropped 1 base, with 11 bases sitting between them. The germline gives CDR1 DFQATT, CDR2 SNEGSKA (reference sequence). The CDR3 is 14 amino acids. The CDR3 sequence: CSARVGGRSYEQYF. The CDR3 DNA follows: TGCAGTGCTAGAGTCGGTGGGAGGTCCTACGAGCAGTACTTC.

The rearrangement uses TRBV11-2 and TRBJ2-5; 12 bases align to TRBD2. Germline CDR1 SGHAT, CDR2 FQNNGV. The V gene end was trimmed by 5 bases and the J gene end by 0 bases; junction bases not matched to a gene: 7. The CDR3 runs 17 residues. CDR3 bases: TGTGCCAGCAGCCAGGGAGGGACTAGCGGGTACCAAGAGACCCAGTACTTC. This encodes CASSQGGTSGYQETQYF.

CDR3 sequence: CASSVEPGQMNYGYTF. In DNA, the CDR3 is TGTGCCAGCAGCGTGGAACCGGGACAGATGAACTATGGCTACACCTTC. V gene TRBV5-5 combines with J gene TRBJ1-2; 7 bases line up with TRBD1. Germline-derived CDR1 and CDR2 are SGHKS and YYEKEE (reference sequence). V was pared by 4 bases and J by 2 bases, with 11 bases of the junction left unmatched. The CDR3 is made up of 16 amino acids. Full variable domain (outside the CDR3, taken from reference TRBV5-5 and TRBJ1-2): DAGVTQSPTHLIKTRGQQVTLRCSPISGHKSVSWYQQVLGQGPQFIFQYYEKEERGRGNFPDRFSARQFPNYSSELNVNALLLGDSALYLCASSVEPGQMNYGYTFGSGTRLTVV.

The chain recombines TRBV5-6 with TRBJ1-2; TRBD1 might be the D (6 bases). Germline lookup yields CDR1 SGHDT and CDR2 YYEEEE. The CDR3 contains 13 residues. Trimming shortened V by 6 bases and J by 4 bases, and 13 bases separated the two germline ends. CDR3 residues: CASTPGAVYGYTF. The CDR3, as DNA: TGTGCCAGCACCCCGGGGGCGGTCTATGGCTACACCTTC.

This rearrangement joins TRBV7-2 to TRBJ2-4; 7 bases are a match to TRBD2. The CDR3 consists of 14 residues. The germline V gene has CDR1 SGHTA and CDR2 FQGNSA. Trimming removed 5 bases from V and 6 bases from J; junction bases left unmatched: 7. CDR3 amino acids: CASSPPGGGNIQYF. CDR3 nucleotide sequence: TGTGCCAGCAGCCCTCCGGGCGGGGGAAACATTCAGTACTTC.

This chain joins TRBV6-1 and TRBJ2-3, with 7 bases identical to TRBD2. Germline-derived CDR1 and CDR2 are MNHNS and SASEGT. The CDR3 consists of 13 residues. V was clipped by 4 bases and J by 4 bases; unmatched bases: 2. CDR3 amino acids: CASSGLAADTQYF. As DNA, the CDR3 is TGTGCCAGCAGTGGACTAGCAGCAGATACGCAGTATTTT.

CDR3 residues: CASSKGLAGGMDTQYF. The CDR3 region has the DNA TGTGCCAGCAGCAAGGGACTAGCGGGAGGAATGGATACGCAGTATTTT. The chain recombines TRBV7-3 with TRBJ2-3; 15 nucleotides match TRBD2. Trimming took 5 bases from V and 6 from J; bases not matched to a gene: 6. This CDR3 spans 16 amino acids. Germline V gives CDR1 SGHTA, CDR2 FQGTGA.

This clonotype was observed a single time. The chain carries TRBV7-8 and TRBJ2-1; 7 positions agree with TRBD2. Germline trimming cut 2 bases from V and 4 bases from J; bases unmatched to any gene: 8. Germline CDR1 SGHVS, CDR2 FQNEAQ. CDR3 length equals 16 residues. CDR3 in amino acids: CASSLYVREDYNEQFF. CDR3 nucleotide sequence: TGTGCCAGCAGCTTATATGTTCGGGAGGATTACAATGAGCAGTTCTTC.

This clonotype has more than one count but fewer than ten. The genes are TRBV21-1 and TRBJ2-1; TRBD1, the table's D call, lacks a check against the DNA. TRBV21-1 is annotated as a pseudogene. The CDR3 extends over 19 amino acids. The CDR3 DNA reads TGTGCCAGCAGCGGGGACAGGGGGCAACCAGCCCTATCGAACAATGAGCAGTTCTTC. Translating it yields CASSGDRGQPALSNNEQFF.

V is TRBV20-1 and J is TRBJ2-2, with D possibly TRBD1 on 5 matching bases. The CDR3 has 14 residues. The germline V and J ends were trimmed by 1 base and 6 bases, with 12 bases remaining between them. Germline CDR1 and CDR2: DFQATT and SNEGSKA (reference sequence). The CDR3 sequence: CSARGRQTAGELFF. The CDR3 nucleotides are TGCAGTGCTAGAGGTCGACAGACCGCCGGGGAGCTGTTTTTT.

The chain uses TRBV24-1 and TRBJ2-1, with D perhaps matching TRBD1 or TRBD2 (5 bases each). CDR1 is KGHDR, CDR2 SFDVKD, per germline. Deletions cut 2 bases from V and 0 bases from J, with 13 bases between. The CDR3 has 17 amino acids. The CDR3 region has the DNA TGTGCCACCAGTGATTCGGGACGGACGAGCTCCTACAATGAGCAGTTCTTC. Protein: CATSDSGRTSSYNEQFF.

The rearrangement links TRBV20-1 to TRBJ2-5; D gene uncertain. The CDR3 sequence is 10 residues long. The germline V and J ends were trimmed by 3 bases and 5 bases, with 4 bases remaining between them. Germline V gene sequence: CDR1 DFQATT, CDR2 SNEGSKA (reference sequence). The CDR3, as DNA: TGCAGTGCTAGCAAGGAGACCCAGTACTTC. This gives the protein CSASKETQYF.

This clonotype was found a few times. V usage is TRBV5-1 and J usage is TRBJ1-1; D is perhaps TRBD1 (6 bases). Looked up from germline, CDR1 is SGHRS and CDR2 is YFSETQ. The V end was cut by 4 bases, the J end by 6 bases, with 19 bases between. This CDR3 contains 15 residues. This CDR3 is CASSIDRWGISEAFF. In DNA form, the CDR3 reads TGCGCCAGCAGCATAGACAGGTGGGGGATTTCTGAAGCTTTCTTT.

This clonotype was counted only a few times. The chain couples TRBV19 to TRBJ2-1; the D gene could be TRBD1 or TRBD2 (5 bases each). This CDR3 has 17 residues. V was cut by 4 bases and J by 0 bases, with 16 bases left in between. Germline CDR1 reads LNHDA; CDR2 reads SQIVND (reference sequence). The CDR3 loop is CASSTRGRLFSYNEQFF. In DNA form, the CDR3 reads TGTGCCAGTAGTACCCGGGGCAGATTATTCTCCTACAATGAGCAGTTCTTC.

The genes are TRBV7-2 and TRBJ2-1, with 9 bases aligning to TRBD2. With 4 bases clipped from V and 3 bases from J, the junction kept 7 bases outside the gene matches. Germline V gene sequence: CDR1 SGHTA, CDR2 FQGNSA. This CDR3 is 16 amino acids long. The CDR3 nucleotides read TGTGCCAGCAGCTCCCTGACTAGCGGCCTCTACAATGAGCAGTTCTTC. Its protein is CASSSLTSGLYNEQFF.

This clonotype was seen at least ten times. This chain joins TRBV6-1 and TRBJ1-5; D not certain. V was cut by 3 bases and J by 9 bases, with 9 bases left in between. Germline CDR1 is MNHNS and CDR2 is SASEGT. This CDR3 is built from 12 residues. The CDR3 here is CASSELGGPQHF. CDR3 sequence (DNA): TGTGCCAGCAGTGAGTTAGGTGGGCCCCAGCATTTT.

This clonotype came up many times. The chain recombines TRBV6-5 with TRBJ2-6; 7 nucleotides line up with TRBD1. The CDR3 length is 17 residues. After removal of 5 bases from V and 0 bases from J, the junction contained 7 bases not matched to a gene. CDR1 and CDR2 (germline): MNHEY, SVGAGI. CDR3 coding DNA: TGTGCCAGCAGTAACAGGGGCTTTTACTCTGGGGCCAACGTCCTGACTTTC. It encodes CASSNRGFYSGANVLTF.

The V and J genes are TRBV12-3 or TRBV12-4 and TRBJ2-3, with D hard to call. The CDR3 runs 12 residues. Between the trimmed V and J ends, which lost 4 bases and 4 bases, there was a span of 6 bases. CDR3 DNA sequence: TGTGCCAGCAGTTCGGATGCAGATACGCAGTATTTT. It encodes CASSSDADTQYF.

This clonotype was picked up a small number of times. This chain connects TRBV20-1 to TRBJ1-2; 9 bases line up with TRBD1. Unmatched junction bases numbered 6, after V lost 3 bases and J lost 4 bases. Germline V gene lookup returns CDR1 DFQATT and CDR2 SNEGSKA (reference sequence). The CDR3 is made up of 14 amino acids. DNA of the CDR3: TGCAGTGCTAGGAAACAGGGGGCAAGCTATGGCTACACCTTC. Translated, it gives CSARKQGASYGYTF.

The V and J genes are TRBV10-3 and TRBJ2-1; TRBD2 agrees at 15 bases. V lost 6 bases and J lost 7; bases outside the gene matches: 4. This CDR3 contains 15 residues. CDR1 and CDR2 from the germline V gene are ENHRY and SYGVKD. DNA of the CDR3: TGTGCCATCAGCCGGGGACTAGCGGGAGGTAATGAGCAGTTCTTC. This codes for CAISRGLAGGNEQFF.

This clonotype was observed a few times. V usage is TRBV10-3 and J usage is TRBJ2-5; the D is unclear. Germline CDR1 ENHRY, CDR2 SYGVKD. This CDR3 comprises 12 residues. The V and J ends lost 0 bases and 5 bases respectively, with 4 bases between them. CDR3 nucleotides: TGTGCCATCAGTGAGTCCACGGAGACCCAGTACTTC. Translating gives CAISESTETQYF.